These 29 T cell receptor beta chains originate from one sample sequenced in a study of blood T cell repertoires in COVID-19. Produced via immunoSEQ multiplex PCR; TCRdb's table is partial and in-frame only. Here the sample spans 300,000 or so clones, around 87% being singletons. Sequenced material: peripheral blood. These receptors all stem from a woman aged 45-65 years who had recovered from COVID-19.

CDR3 nucleotides: TGTGCCAGCAGCCTGGGACTAGCGCTGAGCACAGATACGCAGTATTTT. Translated: CASSLGLALSTDTQYF. The rearrangement links TRBV25-1 to TRBJ2-3; TRBD2 aligns across 10 bases. In germline, CDR1 is MGHDK, CDR2 SYGVNS. The CDR3 covers 16 residues. V shed 6 bases and J 0 bases; nucleotides not matched to a gene: 6.

For this clone: Other nucleotide sequences from this sample produce the same CDR3. This chain joins TRBV20-1 and TRBJ1-5; a possible D gene is TRBD1 (5 bases). Trimming took off 3 bases at V and 3 bases at J, with 9 bases between the two ends. CDR3 length: 13 residues. Germline V gives CDR1 DFQATT, CDR2 SNEGSKA (reference sequence). The CDR3 spells CSASQGVNQPQHF. CDR3 nucleotide sequence: TGCAGTGCTAGTCAGGGCGTCAATCAGCCCCAGCATTTT.

The table lists this clone with a count of one. The chain recombines TRBV2 with TRBJ2-1; D not certain. Germline V gene lookup returns CDR1 SNHLY and CDR2 FYNNEI. Deletions cut 6 bases from V and 0 bases from J, with 9 bases between. The CDR3 is 14 amino acids. CDR3 DNA sequence: TGTGCCAGCAGGTCGCGTAGCTCCTACAATGAGCAGTTCTTC. The encoded protein is CASRSRSSYNEQFF.

The CDR3 sequence is CASSLGTGGHYGYTF. The CDR3 DNA is TGTGCCAGCAGCTTAGGGACAGGGGGCCACTATGGCTACACCTTC. The chain joins TRBV7-6 to TRBJ1-2; 11 bases are a match to TRBD1. The germline V gene has CDR1 SGHVS and CDR2 FNYEAQ. J was trimmed by 3 bases and V by 1 base; bases with no gene match: 1. The CDR3 extends over 15 amino acids.

CDR3 amino acids: CASSLGTGQETQYF. The CDR3, as DNA: TGTGCCAGCAGCTTAGGGACGGGGCAAGAGACCCAGTACTTC. The chain uses TRBV11-2 and TRBJ2-5; D is perhaps TRBD2 (5 bases). The germline CDR1 and CDR2 sequences are SGHAT and FQNNGV. Trimming left V 1 base short and J 2 bases short, with 8 bases between. The CDR3 is made up of 14 amino acids.

J is TRBJ2-5 and V is TRBV10-1; 7 bases match TRBD1. Germline V gene lookup returns CDR1 WNHNN and CDR2 SYGVQD (reference sequence). The V and J ends lost 0 bases and 11 bases, in that order; junction bases with no gene match: 6. The CDR3 has 13 residues. The CDR3 nucleotides read TGCGCCAGCAGTGAGTCGCTCGGGACAGCTCAGTACTTC. It specifies CASSESLGTAQYF.

The chain links TRBV3-1 (or the pseudogene TRBV3-2) to TRBJ2-3, with TRBD2 identical over 7 bases. This CDR3 is 16 amino acids long. V gave up 2 bases and J gave up 5 bases; unmatched junction bases: 10. CDR1 and CDR2 (germline): LGHDT, YNNKEL (reference sequence). CDR3 in amino acids: CASSQLQASGGDTQYF. Here the CDR3 DNA reads TGTGCCAGCAGCCAATTACAAGCCTCGGGAGGAGATACGCAGTATTTT.

J is TRBJ2-4 and V is TRBV6-6; 11 nucleotides agree with TRBD2. Germline values: CDR1 MNHNY, CDR2 SVGAGI (reference sequence). The CDR3 is made up of 17 amino acids. The trim removed 6 bases at V and 6 bases at J, leaving 13 bases unmatched. The CDR3 coding sequence is TGTGCCAGCAGCCGATCGAGCTATAGCGGGGGGGGAAACATTCAGTACTTC. Encoded protein: CASSRSSYSGGGNIQYF.

The chain is built from TRBV4-1 and TRBJ1-2; TRBD1 is a possible D gene (6 bases). CDR3 length: 15 residues. Germline-derived CDR1 and CDR2 are MGHRA and YSYEKL. V was shortened by 1 base and J by 2 bases, with 11 bases between the two germline ends. Written as DNA, the CDR3 is TGCGCCAGCAGCCAAGTAGGGGGAGAGAACTATGGCTACACCTTC. This gives the protein CASSQVGGENYGYTF.

The gene calls are TRBV7-8 and TRBJ1-6; TRBD1 is a possible D gene (5 bases). Deletions cut 5 bases from V and 6 bases from J, with 8 bases between. Germline V CDR1 and CDR2: SGHVS, FQNEAQ. This CDR3 is built from 13 residues. The CDR3 DNA sequence: TGTGCCAGCAGCCCCCAGGGTAATTCACCCCTCCACTTT. Translating gives CASSPQGNSPLHF. The full variable domain, rest sourced from reference TRBV7-8 and TRBJ1-6, is GAGVSQSPRYKVAKRGQDVALRCDPISGHVSLFWYQQALGQGPEFLTYFQNEAQLDKSGLPSDRFFAERPEGSVSTLKIQRTQQEDSAVYLCASSPQGNSPLHFGNGTRLTVT.

This clone was recorded only once. This chain uses TRBV7-8 with TRBJ1-2; D is unclear. CDR1 and CDR2 from the germline V gene are SGHVS and FQNEAQ. The CDR3 is 18 amino acids. The V gene lost 4 bases and the J gene lost 4 bases, with 25 bases spanning the gap. CDR3 sequence reads: CASSSQPRTEREGYGYTF. CDR3 DNA: TGTGCCAGCAGCTCGCAACCCCGGACGGAAAGGGAGGGCTATGGCTACACCTTC.

The rearrangement joins TRBV30 to TRBJ1-1; D is unresolved. CDR1 is GTSNPN, CDR2 SVGIG, per germline (reference sequence). Trimming took 2 bases from V and 4 from J, leaving 11 bases between them. The CDR3 totals 13 residues. The CDR3 bases are TGTGCCTGGAGTATATCGGGGAGCACTGAAGCTTTCTTT. Amino acids: CAWSISGSTEAFF.

The chain recombines TRBV3-1 (or the pseudogene TRBV3-2) with TRBJ2-7; 7 bases map to TRBD1. CDR3 length equals 14 residues. Looked up from germline, CDR1 is LGHDT and CDR2 is YNNKEL (reference sequence). V lost 5 bases and J lost 1; bases outside the gene matches: 5. CDR3 loop: CASSYLTGSYEQYF. The CDR3 nucleotides read TGTGCCAGCAGCTACCTGACAGGGTCCTACGAGCAGTACTTC.

The chain links TRBV6-5 to TRBJ1-4; weak D call: TRBD1 (6 bases). The germline CDR1 and CDR2 sequences are MNHEY and SVGAGI. This CDR3 has 13 amino acids. Trimming left V 6 bases short and J 5 bases short, with 10 bases between. CDR3 nucleotides: TGTGCCAGCAGCCCACAGGGAAATGAAAAACTGTTTTTT. It encodes CASSPQGNEKLFF.

In the case of this clone: The sample holds other DNA sequences that translate to the same CDR3. The chain couples TRBV29-1 to TRBJ2-2; TRBD2 matches 9 bases. V was clipped by 4 bases and J by 0 bases; unmatched bases: 0. The V gene's germline CDR1 is SQVTM and CDR2 ANQGSEA. This CDR3 is built from 14 residues. Written as DNA, the CDR3 is TGCAGCGTTGGACTAGCGGCGAACACCGGGGAGCTGTTTTTT. It yields the protein CSVGLAANTGELFF.

Only a few counts were recorded for this clone. V is TRBV2 and J is TRBJ2-1, with 13 bases matching TRBD2. The length of the CDR3 is 17 residues. The germline gives CDR1 SNHLY, CDR2 FYNNEI. Germline trimming cut 7 bases from V and 5 bases from J; bases unmatched to any gene: 11. The CDR3 region is CASKGLAGSAANNEQFF. The CDR3 DNA is TGTGCCAGCAAGGGACTAGCGGGATCTGCGGCGAACAATGAGCAGTTCTTC.

The V call is TRBV10-2, the J call TRBJ2-1; 10 nucleotides match TRBD2. J gave up 3 bases and V 7 bases, and 3 bases lay outside the gene matches. This CDR3 is 14 amino acids long. Germline V gene lookup returns CDR1 WSHSY and CDR2 SAAADI. The CDR3 loop is CASTLAGSYNEQFF. CDR3 DNA sequence: TGCGCCAGCACACTAGCGGGAAGCTACAATGAGCAGTTCTTC.

The chain joins TRBV7-9 to TRBJ1-5, with TRBD1 as a possible D gene (6 bases). Germline-derived CDR1 and CDR2 are SEHNR and FQNEAQ (reference sequence). The V end was cut by 5 bases, the J end by 3 bases, with 11 bases between. This CDR3 has 14 amino acids. CDR3 sequence (DNA): TGTGCCAGCAGCGCTGGACAGTTCAATCAGCCCCAGCATTTT. Translating gives CASSAGQFNQPQHF.

The genes are TRBV12-3 or TRBV12-4 and TRBJ2-7; the match to TRBD2 covers 8 bases. This CDR3 spans 13 amino acids. The V and J ends lost 9 bases and 6 bases, in that order; junction bases with no gene match: 10. CDR3: CARTSEDLSEQYF. DNA for the CDR3: TGTGCCAGGACTAGCGAAGACCTCTCCGAGCAGTACTTC.

The chain recombines TRBV10-1 with TRBJ2-7; 10 bases agree with TRBD2. With 7 bases clipped from V and 2 bases from J, the junction kept 8 bases outside the gene matches. Germline CDR1 and CDR2: WNHNN and SYGVQD (reference sequence). This CDR3 region has 15 residues. CDR3 sequence (DNA): TGCGCCAGCAAAAAACCTAGCGGGGGTACCTACGAGCAGTACTTC. The encoded protein is CASKKPSGGTYEQYF.

The chain uses TRBV4-2 and TRBJ2-7, with 8 nucleotides matching TRBD1. There are 16 residues in the CDR3. V lost 3 bases to trimming and J lost 0 bases; unmatched junction nucleotides: 7. In germline, CDR1 is LGHNA, CDR2 YNFKEQ. The CDR3 sequence: CASSHAGTGSSYEQYF. Written as DNA, the CDR3 is TGTGCCAGCAGCCATGCTGGGACAGGCAGCTCCTACGAGCAGTACTTC.

The V and J genes are TRBV6-2 or TRBV6-3 and TRBJ2-1; TRBD1 matches at 7 bases. Germline V gene lookup returns CDR1 MNHEY and CDR2 SVGEGT. V lost 6 bases and J lost 2; bases outside the gene matches: 10. The CDR3 runs to 16 residues. The chain's CDR3 is CASSDTGVRTYNEQFF. CDR3 in DNA: TGTGCCAGCAGCGATACAGGGGTAAGAACCTACAATGAGCAGTTCTTC.

J is TRBJ2-3 and V is TRBV18; 10 bases line up with TRBD2. CDR3 length: 16 residues. V lost 6 bases and J lost 4; bases outside the gene matches: 10. Per germline, CDR1 KGHSH and CDR2 LQKENI. DNA of the CDR3: TGTGCCAGCTCTATCACCTCTAGCGGGGGTCCAGATACGCAGTATTTT. Its protein product is CASSITSSGGPDTQYF.

A remark on this clone: This clone may be a read error of a much larger clone one base away. The chain employs TRBV6-5 and TRBJ1-2; 8 nucleotides agree with TRBD1. Unmatched junction bases numbered 0, after V lost 6 bases and J lost 6 bases. Germline V gene data show CDR1 as MNHEY and CDR2 as SVGAGI. This CDR3 is 11 amino acids long. The CDR3 loop is CASRQGDGYTF. In DNA form, the CDR3 reads TGTGCCAGCAGACAGGGGGATGGCTACACCTTC.

The chain recombines TRBV6-2 or TRBV6-3 with TRBJ2-2; 8 bases agree with TRBD2. Germline V gene sequence: CDR1 MNHEY, CDR2 SVGEGT. Losses at the gene ends were 4 bases for V and 5 bases for J; bases not matched to a gene: 3. The CDR3 is 14 residues long. The CDR3 bases are TGTGCCAGCAGTTTAGCGGGACGGACCGGGGAGCTGTTTTTT. Protein sequence: CASSLAGRTGELFF.

This clone occurred once. This rearrangement joins TRBV7-2 to TRBJ2-7; perhaps TRBD2 as D (6 bases). The CDR3 runs to 15 residues. CDR1 and CDR2 (germline): SGHTA, FQGNSA. V dropped 5 bases and J dropped 2 bases, with 16 bases sitting between them. The CDR3 DNA follows: TGTGCCAGCAGCAGGAGGGGAGCCGCGACCTACGAGCAGTACTTC. This translates into CASSRRGAATYEQYF. The entire variable domain, with the rest obtained from reference TRBV7-2 and TRBJ2-7, is as follows: GAGVSQSPSNKVTEKGKDVELRCDPISGHTALYWYRQSLGQGLEFLIYFQGNSAPDKSGLPSDRFSAERTGGSVSTLTIQRTQQEDSAVYLCASSRRGAATYEQYFGPGTRLTVT.

The chain uses TRBV4-3 and TRBJ2-3; 13 nucleotides match TRBD2. The CDR3 contains 16 residues. The germline CDR1 and CDR2 sequences are LGHNA and YSLEER. V shed 1 base and J 4 bases; nucleotides not matched to a gene: 2. The CDR3 loop reads CASSQGTSGSSDTQYF. CDR3 nucleotide sequence: TGCGCCAGCAGCCAAGGGACTAGCGGGAGCTCAGATACGCAGTATTTT.

The genes are TRBV4-1 and TRBJ1-5, with D perhaps TRBD1 (5 bases). CDR1 is MGHRA and CDR2 is YSYEKL in the germline V gene. CDR3 size: 16 residues. V dropped 0 bases and J dropped 4 bases, with 13 bases sitting between them. CDR3 nucleotides: TGCGCCAGCAGCCAAGAAGGGTCAGGGCTGAATCAGCCCCAGCATTTT. It specifies CASSQEGSGLNQPQHF.

This rearrangement joins TRBV19 to TRBJ1-2, with a possible D match to TRBD1 (6 bases). V lost 4 bases to trimming and J lost 6 bases, with 18 bases between them. This CDR3 is 15 amino acids long. Germline loops: CDR1 LNHDA, CDR2 SQIVND (reference sequence). The CDR3 DNA is TGTGCCAGTAGTACCACCGAGCAGGGGCGAAATGGCTACACCTTC. This sequence encodes CASSTTEQGRNGYTF.